A selection of T cell receptor beta chains follows, all from one sample in a study of CD8+ T cells in alopecia areata. Libraries were prepared by immunoSEQ multiplex PCR; TCRdb keeps only in-frame clonotypes and omits some of them. Here the sample spans around 270,000 clones, 58% being singletons. Sequencing used CD4+ T cells sorted from blood, obtained at week 24, from a patient treated with tofacitinib. The receptors originated from a human donor with alopecia areata. Each CDR3 is given with its conserved first and last residue. For some rows the clone size is stated as once, few or many, or as a class when expanded; others skip it.

j_gene: TRBJ2-3
abundance: -
v_gene: TRBV11-1
CDR3aa: CASSLGDRITDTQYF

j_gene: TRBJ2-3
abundance: few
v_gene: TRBV29-1
CDR3aa: CSVDTSGGPDTQYF

j_gene: TRBJ2-3
abundance: -
v_gene: TRBV5-1
CDR3aa: CASSSAGQGARDTQYF

j_gene: TRBJ2-3
abundance: few
v_gene: TRBV19
CDR3aa: CASSVQGSDTQYF

j_gene: TRBJ2-2
abundance: -
v_gene: TRBV9
CDR3aa: CASTPGQSGELFF

j_gene: TRBJ1-2
abundance: -
v_gene: TRBV25-1
CDR3aa: CASSEGFFYGYTF

j_gene: TRBJ2-5
abundance: few
v_gene: TRBV29-1
CDR3aa: CSVNQLQGGETQYF

j_gene: TRBJ2-7
abundance: -
v_gene: TRBV28
CDR3aa: CASSLTSLTGEGGEQYF

j_gene: TRBJ1-5
abundance: -
v_gene: TRBV7-2
CDR3aa: CASSLQGYSNQPQHF

j_gene: TRBJ2-3
abundance: -
v_gene: TRBV5-1
CDR3aa: CASNMGRTGDRVTDTQYF

j_gene: TRBJ2-7
abundance: few
v_gene: TRBV5-6
CDR3aa: CASSLEVGPTPYEQYF

j_gene: TRBJ2-7
abundance: -
v_gene: TRBV4-1
CDR3aa: CASSQAPTYEQYF

j_gene: TRBJ2-2
abundance: -
v_gene: TRBV5-1
CDR3aa: CASSLPQGVNTGELFF

j_gene: TRBJ1-1
abundance: -
v_gene: TRBV7-6
CDR3aa: CASSLAVGGNAEAFF

j_gene: TRBJ1-1
abundance: -
v_gene: TRBV6-1
CDR3aa: CASSDPSGGRRGNTEAFF

j_gene: TRBJ1-2
abundance: -
v_gene: TRBV29-1
CDR3aa: CSALPDNYGYTF

j_gene: TRBJ2-7
abundance: -
v_gene: TRBV15
CDR3aa: CATSSPPQGSYEQYF